This T cell receptor (beta chain) was retrieved from a study of T cell repertoires in cytomegalovirus infection. TCRdb passed the reads through MiXCR, listing each CDR3 protein once. The repertoire holds roughly 180,000 distinct CDR3 sequences, approximately 28% seen once, with about 31% in the top ten. The CDR3 totals 14 residues. The ends were cut back, 1 base at V and 4 bases at J, with 10 bases in the middle. CDR1 and CDR2 from the germline V gene are SGHAT and FQNNGV. This sequence joins TRBV11-2 and TRBJ1-2; D gene ambiguous. This receptor was identified in a human donor in good health (CMV status not recorded). Some clones in this sample may be carry-over from other donors' samples. Input material: PBMCs. The CDR3, as DNA: TGTGCCAGCAGCTTAGGTGGCAGAAGCTATGGCTACACCTTC. Protein product: CASSLGGRSYGYTF.